Below, one T cell receptor (beta chain) is given with its context. Its target is unknown. In germline, CDR1 is SGHVS, CDR2 FNYEAQ. Trimming removed 2 bases from V and 0 bases from J, with 11 bases in between. This CDR3 is 16 amino acids long. Here immunoSEQ multiplex PCR was the method, and the copy in TCRdb shows in-frame clones only, minus some. The sample contains about 170,000 clones, 93% of which appear only once. These data originate in a study of T cell responses to AZD1222 COVID-19 vaccine. Overall study findings and caveats: Spike-specific TCR breadth and depth went up after people got two AZD1222 doses. The donor group comprised mostly white British people and more females; the analysis possibly underestimated clonal diversity. Baseline serology detected seropositivity in only a handful of AZD1222 recipients.

This sequence originates from an adult in good health. Here the sequenced sample was peripheral blood, taken on day 0 of AZD1222 vaccination. The chain has TRBV7-6 and TRBJ1-3; D is undetermined. The CDR3 coding sequence is TGTGCCAGCAGCTTAATGGGTCCGAGCTCTGGAAACACCATATATTTT. Its translation: CASSLMGPSSGNTIYF.